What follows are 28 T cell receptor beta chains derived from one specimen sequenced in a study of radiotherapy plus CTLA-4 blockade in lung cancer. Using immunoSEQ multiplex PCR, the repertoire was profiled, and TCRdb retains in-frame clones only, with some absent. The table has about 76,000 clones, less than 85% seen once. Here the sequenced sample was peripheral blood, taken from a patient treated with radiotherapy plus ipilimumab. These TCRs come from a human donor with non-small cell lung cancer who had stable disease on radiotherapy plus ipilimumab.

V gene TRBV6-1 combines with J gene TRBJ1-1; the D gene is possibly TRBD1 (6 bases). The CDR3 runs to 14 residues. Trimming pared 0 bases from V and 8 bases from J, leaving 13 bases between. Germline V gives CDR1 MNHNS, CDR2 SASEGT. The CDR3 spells CASSEARGQLEAFF. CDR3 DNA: TGTGCCAGCAGTGAAGCGCGAGGACAGCTGGAAGCTTTCTTT.

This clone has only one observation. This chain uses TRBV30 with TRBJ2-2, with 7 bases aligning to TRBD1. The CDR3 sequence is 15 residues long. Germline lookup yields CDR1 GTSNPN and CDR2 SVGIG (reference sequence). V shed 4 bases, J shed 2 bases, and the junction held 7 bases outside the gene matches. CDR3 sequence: CAWIRGGLNTGELFF. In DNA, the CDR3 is TGTGCCTGGATTCGAGGGGGCCTCAACACCGGGGAGCTGTTTTTT.

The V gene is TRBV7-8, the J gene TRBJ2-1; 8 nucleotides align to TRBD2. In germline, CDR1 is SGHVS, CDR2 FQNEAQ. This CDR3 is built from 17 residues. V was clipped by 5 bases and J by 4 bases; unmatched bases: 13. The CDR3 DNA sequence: TGTGCCAGCAGCCGCGCTTCAGCGGGAGAAGTGTACAATGAGCAGTTCTTC. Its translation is CASSRASAGEVYNEQFF.

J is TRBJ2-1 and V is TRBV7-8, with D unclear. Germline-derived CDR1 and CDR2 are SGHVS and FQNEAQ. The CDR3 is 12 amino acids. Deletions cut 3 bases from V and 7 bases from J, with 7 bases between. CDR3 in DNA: TGTGCCAGCAGCTTGATTGATAATGAGCAGTTCTTC. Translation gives CASSLIDNEQFF.

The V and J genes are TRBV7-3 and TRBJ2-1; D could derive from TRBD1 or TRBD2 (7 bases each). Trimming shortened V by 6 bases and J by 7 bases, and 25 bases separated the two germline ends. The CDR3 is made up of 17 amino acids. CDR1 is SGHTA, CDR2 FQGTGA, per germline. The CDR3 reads CASSMGGQGGGRNEQFF. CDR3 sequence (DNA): TGTGCCAGCAGTATGGGAGGGCAGGGGGGTGGTCGGAATGAGCAGTTCTTC.

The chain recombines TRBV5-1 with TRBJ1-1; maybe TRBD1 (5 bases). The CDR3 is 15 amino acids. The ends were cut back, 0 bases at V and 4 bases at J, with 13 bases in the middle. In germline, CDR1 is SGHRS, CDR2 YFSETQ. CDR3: CASSLEAGIGTEAFF. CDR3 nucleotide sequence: TGCGCCAGCAGCTTGGAAGCAGGGATCGGCACTGAAGCTTTCTTT.

CDR3 in amino acids: CATSSWTDTGELFF. In nucleotides, the CDR3 is TGTGCCACCTCGTCGTGGACCGACACCGGGGAGCTGTTTTTT. J is TRBJ2-2 and V is TRBV27; D is ambiguous. The CDR3 length is 14 residues. V gave up 10 bases and J gave up 3 bases, with 15 bases separating them. The germline V gene encodes CDR1 MNHEY and CDR2 SMNVEV (reference sequence).

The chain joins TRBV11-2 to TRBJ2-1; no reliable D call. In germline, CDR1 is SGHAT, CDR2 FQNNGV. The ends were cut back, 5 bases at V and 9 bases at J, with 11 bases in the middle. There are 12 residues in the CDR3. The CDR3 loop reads CASSLTEIEQFF. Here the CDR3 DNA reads TGTGCCAGCAGCCTTACAGAGATTGAGCAGTTCTTC.

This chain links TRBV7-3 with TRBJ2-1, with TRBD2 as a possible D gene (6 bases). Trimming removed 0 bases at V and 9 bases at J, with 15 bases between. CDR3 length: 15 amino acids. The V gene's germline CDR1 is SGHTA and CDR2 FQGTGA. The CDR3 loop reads CASSLTKTRGGEQFF. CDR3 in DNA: TGTGCCAGCAGCTTAACGAAGACTAGGGGCGGTGAGCAGTTCTTC.

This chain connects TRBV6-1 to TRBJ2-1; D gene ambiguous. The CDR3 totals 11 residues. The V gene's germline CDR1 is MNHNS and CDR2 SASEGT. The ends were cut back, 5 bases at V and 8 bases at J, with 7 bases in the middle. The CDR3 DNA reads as TGTGCCAGCAGTAACCGGGATGAGCAGTTCTTC. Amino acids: CASSNRDEQFF.

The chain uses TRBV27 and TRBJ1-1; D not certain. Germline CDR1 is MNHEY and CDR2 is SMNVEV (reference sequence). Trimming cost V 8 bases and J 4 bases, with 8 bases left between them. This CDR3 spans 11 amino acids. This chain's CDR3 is CASGWRTEAFF. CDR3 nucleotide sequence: TGTGCCAGCGGTTGGCGCACTGAAGCTTTCTTT.

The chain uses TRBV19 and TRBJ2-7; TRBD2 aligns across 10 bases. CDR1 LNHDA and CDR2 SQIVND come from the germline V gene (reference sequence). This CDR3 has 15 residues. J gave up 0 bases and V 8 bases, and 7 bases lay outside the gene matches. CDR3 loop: CASGSGGLNSYEQYF. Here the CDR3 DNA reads TGTGCCAGTGGTAGCGGGGGGCTCAACTCCTACGAGCAGTACTTC. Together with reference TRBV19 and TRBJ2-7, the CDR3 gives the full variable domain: DGGITQSPKYLFRKEGQNVTLSCEQNLNHDAMYWYRQDPGQGLRLIYYSQIVNDFQKGDIAEGYSVSREKKESFPLTVTSAQKNPTAFYLCASGSGGLNSYEQYFGPGTRLTVT.

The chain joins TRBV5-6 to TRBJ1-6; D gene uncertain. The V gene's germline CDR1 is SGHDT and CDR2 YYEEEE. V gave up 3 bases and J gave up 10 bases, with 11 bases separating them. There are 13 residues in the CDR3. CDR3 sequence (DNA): TGTGCCAGCAGCTACGAAGCGGCCTCACCCCTCCACTTT. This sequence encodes CASSYEAASPLHF.

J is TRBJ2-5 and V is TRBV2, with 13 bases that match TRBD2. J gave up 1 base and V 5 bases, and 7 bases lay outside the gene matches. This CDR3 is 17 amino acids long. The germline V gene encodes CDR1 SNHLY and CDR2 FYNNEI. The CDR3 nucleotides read TGTGCCAGCAGTCCCGGGACTAGCGGGACCACCCAAGAGACCCAGTACTTC. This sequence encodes CASSPGTSGTTQETQYF.

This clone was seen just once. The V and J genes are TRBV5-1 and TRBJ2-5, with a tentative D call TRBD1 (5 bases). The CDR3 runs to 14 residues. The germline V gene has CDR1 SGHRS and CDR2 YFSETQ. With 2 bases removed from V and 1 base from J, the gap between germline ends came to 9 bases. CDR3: CASSFPGIQETQYF. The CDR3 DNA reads TGCGCCAGCAGCTTTCCAGGGATCCAAGAGACCCAGTACTTC. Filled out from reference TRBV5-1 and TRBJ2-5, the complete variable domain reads KAGVTQTPRYLIKTRGQQVTLSCSPISGHRSVSWYQQTPGQGLQFLFEYFSETQRNKGNFPGRFSGRQFSNSRSEMNVSTLELGDSALYLCASSFPGIQETQYFGPGTRLLVL.

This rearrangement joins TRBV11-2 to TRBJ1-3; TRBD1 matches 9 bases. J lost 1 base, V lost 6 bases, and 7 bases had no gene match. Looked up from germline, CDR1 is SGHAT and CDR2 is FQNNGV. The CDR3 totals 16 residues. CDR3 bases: TGTGCCAGCAGAACCGGGACAGGGTCTTCTGGAAACACCATATATTTT. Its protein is CASRTGTGSSGNTIYF.

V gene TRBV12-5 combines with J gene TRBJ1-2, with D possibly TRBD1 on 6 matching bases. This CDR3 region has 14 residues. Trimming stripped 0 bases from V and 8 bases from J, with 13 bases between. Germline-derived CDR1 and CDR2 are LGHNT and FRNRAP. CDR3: CASGLVPQGGGYTF. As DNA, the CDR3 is TGTGCTAGTGGTTTGGTCCCACAGGGCGGAGGCTACACCTTC.

The CDR3 DNA is TGCGCCAGCAGCCAAGATCTGTCAGGGGGGAACACTGAAGCTTTCTTT. Protein sequence: CASSQDLSGGNTEAFF. This chain connects TRBV4-1 to TRBJ1-1, with 7 positions matching TRBD1. Germline V gene lookup returns CDR1 MGHRA and CDR2 YSYEKL. This CDR3 has 16 amino acids. V lost 0 bases and J lost 1; bases outside the gene matches: 5.

CDR3 amino acids: CASSQGGSNQPQHF. For the CDR3, the DNA is TGTGCCAGCAGCCAAGGGGGGAGCAATCAGCCCCAGCATTTT. This chain joins TRBV14 and TRBJ1-5, with D possibly matching TRBD1 (5 bases). The CDR3 extends over 14 amino acids. CDR1 is SGHDN, CDR2 FVKESK, per germline. V lost 1 base, J lost 1 base, and 5 bases lay in between.

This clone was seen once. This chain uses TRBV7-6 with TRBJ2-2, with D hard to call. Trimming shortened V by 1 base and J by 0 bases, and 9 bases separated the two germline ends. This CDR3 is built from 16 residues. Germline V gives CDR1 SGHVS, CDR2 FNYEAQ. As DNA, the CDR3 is TGTGCCAGCAGCTTAGACGTCCCTACGAACACCGGGGAGCTGTTTTTT. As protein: CASSLDVPTNTGELFF. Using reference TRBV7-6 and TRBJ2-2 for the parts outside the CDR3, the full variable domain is GAGVSQSPRYKVTKRGQDVALRCDPISGHVSLYWYRQALGQGPEFLTYFNYEAQQDKSGLPNDRFSAERPEGSISTLTIQRTEQRDSAMYRCASSLDVPTNTGELFFGEGSRLTVL.

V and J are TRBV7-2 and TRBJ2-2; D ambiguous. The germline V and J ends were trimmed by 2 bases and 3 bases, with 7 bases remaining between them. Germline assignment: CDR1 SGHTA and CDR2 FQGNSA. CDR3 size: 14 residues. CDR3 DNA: TGTGCCAGCAGCTTAAAACCGTACACCGGGGAGCTGTTTTTT. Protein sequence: CASSLKPYTGELFF.

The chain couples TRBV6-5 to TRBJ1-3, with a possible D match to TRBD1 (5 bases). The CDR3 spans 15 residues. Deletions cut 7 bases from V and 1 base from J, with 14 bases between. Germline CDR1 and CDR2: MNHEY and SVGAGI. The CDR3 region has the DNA TGTGCCAGCACTGGCAGGGTGGGATCTGGAAACACCATATATTTT. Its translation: CASTGRVGSGNTIYF.

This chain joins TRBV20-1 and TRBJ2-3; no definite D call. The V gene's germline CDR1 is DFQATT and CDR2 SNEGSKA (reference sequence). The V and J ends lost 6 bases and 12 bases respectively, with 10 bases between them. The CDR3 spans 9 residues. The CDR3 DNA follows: TGCAGTGCCAGACCCGGACAGTATTTT. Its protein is CSARPGQYF.

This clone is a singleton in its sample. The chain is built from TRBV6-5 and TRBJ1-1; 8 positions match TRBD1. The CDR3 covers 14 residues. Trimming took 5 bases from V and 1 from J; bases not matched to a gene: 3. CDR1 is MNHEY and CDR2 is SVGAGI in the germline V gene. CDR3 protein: CASSADRANTEAFF. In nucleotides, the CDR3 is TGTGCCAGCAGTGCGGACAGGGCGAACACTGAAGCTTTCTTT.

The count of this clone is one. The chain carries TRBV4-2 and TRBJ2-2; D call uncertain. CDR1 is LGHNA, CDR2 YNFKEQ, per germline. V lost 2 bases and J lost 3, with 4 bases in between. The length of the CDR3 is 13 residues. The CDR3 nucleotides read TGTGCCAGCAGCCAAAGATACACCGGGGAGCTGTTTTTT. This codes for CASSQRYTGELFF.

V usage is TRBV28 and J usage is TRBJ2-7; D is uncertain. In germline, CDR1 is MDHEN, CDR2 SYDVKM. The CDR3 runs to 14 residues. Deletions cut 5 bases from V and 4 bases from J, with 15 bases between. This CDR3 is CASSITGKFYEQYF. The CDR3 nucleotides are TGTGCCAGCAGTATCACTGGGAAATTTTACGAGCAGTACTTC.

CDR3 in amino acids: CASSTGTGDRETQYF. In nucleotides, the CDR3 is TGTGCCAGTAGTACCGGGACAGGGGACAGAGAGACCCAGTACTTC. V and J are TRBV19 and TRBJ2-5; the match to TRBD1 covers 10 bases. CDR3 length: 15 residues. Germline trimming cut 4 bases from V and 4 bases from J; bases unmatched to any gene: 6. Germline-derived CDR1 and CDR2 are LNHDA and SQIVND (reference sequence).

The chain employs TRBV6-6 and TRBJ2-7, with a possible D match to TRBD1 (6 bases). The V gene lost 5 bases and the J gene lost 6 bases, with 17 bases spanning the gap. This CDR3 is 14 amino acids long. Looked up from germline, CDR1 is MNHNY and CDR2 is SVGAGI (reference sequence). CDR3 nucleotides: TGTGCCAGCAGTCCGCCGGGACAAAACCTCGAGCAGTACTTC. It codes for CASSPPGQNLEQYF.